These 21 T cell receptor beta chains were all obtained from the same sample, sequenced in a study of blood T cell repertoires in COVID-19. Sequencing used immunoSEQ multiplex PCR; TCRdb keeps in-frame clones, though not all of them. The repertoire includes under 250,000 clones, about 90% of them detected once, and around 5.9% sits in the top ten. Sequenced sample: peripheral blood. The source of these receptors is a man aged 55-75 years with acute or convalescent COVID-19.

The chain uses TRBV10-3 and TRBJ2-6; no firm D call. V was clipped by 3 bases and J by 2 bases, with 8 bases between them. This CDR3 has 15 residues. Germline CDR1 is ENHRY and CDR2 is SYGVKD. CDR3 sequence (DNA): TGTGCCATCAGTGAAGGAGAGACTGGGGCCAACGTCCTGACTTTC. It specifies CAISEGETGANVLTF.

The CDR3 region has the DNA TGTGCCAGCAGTTTACACAGGGAAATCTACGAGCAGTACTTC. Translation: CASSLHREIYEQYF. This chain connects TRBV28 to TRBJ2-7; tentative D call: TRBD1 (6 bases). Germline loops: CDR1 MDHEN, CDR2 SYDVKM. The CDR3 contains 14 residues. Trimming removed 2 bases at V and 3 bases at J, with 11 bases between.

The chain employs TRBV6-5 and TRBJ1-1, with D hard to call. The CDR3 sequence is 11 residues long. Germline V gene data show CDR1 as MNHEY and CDR2 as SVGAGI. The V and J ends lost 6 bases and 8 bases respectively, with 10 bases between them. The CDR3 nucleotides are TGTGCCAGCAGAAAACGGTTCGAAGCTTTCTTT. It specifies CASRKRFEAFF.

The V and J genes are TRBV5-6 and TRBJ2-2; D is possibly TRBD2 (6 bases). This CDR3 is 16 amino acids long. Trimming shortened V by 0 bases and J by 4 bases, and 13 bases separated the two germline ends. Germline CDR1 and CDR2: SGHDT and YYEEEE. The CDR3 reads CASSLGLRRATGELFF. The DNA of the CDR3 is TGTGCCAGCAGCTTGGGGCTAAGGAGGGCCACCGGGGAGCTGTTTTTT.

This clone was counted a single time. This rearrangement joins TRBV6-4 to TRBJ2-1; the D gene is possibly TRBD2 (5 bases). The CDR3 runs 16 residues. V lost 0 bases and J lost 7, with 16 bases in between. Looked up from germline, CDR1 is MRHNA and CDR2 is SNTAGT. DNA of the CDR3: TGTGCCAGCAGTGACTCCTTCCAGAGGGAGTCTAATGAGCAGTTCTTC. It encodes CASSDSFQRESNEQFF.

The J gene is TRBJ2-2, the V gene TRBV7-2; 7 bases are a match to TRBD2. The CDR3 has 14 amino acids. CDR1 is SGHTA, CDR2 FQGNSA, per germline. Trimming cost V 0 bases and J 8 bases; bases outside gene matches: 3. CDR3: CASSLARGEGELFF. CDR3 in DNA: TGTGCCAGCAGCTTAGCCCGGGGGGAGGGGGAGCTGTTTTTT.

The chain is built from TRBV5-1 and TRBJ2-7, with D maybe TRBD1 (6 bases). The ends were cut back, 3 bases at V and 0 bases at J, with 13 bases in the middle. The CDR3 length is 15 residues. Germline V gene data show CDR1 as SGHRS and CDR2 as YFSETQ. CDR3 in DNA: TGCGCCAGCAGCTGGACAGTAGATAGCTCCTACGAGCAGTACTTC. Translating gives CASSWTVDSSYEQYF.

The rearrangement uses TRBV15 and TRBJ1-4; D is perhaps TRBD1 (5 bases). The CDR3 length is 17 residues. The V gene's germline CDR1 is LNHNV and CDR2 YYDKDF (reference sequence). V lost 0 bases and J lost 8, with 19 bases in between. CDR3 sequence (DNA): TGTGCCACCAGCAGAGACTATGGTAGGGGCAGTAGCGAAAAACTGTTTTTT. Protein product: CATSRDYGRGSSEKLFF. Together with reference TRBV15 and TRBJ1-4, the CDR3 gives the full variable domain: DAMVIQNPRYQVTQFGKPVTLSCSQTLNHNVMYWYQQKSSQAPKLLFHYYDKDFNNEADTPDNFQSRRPNTSFCFLDIRSPGLGDTAMYLCATSRDYGRGSSEKLFFGSGTQLSVL.

The chain is built from TRBV6-5 and TRBJ2-1; 8 bases are a match to TRBD2. The CDR3 extends over 15 amino acids. Trimming at V came to 5 bases and at J to 4 bases, leaving 7 bases not matched to a gene. Germline V lookup: CDR1 MNHEY, CDR2 SVGAGI. The CDR3 DNA sequence: TGTGCCAGCAGTCGTGGGGCGGGAGGTTACAATGAGCAGTTCTTC. This gives the protein CASSRGAGGYNEQFF.

This clone was recorded once. The rearrangement joins TRBV6-5 to TRBJ2-7; D is uncertain. CDR1 and CDR2 (germline): MNHEY, SVGAGI. With 6 bases removed from V and 7 bases from J, the gap between germline ends came to 13 bases. This CDR3 has 12 residues. CDR3 sequence: CASRASSREQYF. CDR3 in DNA: TGTGCCAGCAGGGCTTCTTCTAGAGAGCAGTACTTC.

This chain uses TRBV14 with TRBJ2-5; tentatively, D is TRBD1 (6 bases). Trimming shortened V by 3 bases and J by 1 base, and 12 bases separated the two germline ends. The CDR3 has 15 residues. Germline lookup yields CDR1 SGHDN and CDR2 FVKESK. The CDR3 region has the DNA TGTGCCAGCAGCCAGATCAAGGACAGCCAAGAGACCCAGTACTTC. Amino acid sequence: CASSQIKDSQETQYF.

The DNA for the CDR3 is TGTGCCAGCTCACCATTTTCGGGAGCCACTTCGAGCACCGGGGAGCTGTTTTTT. This gives the protein CASSPFSGATSSTGELFF. The genes are TRBV18 and TRBJ2-2, with D maybe TRBD2 (6 bases). Germline V gene data show CDR1 as KGHSH and CDR2 as LQKENI. V was pared by 2 bases and J by 4 bases, with 20 bases between. This CDR3 is built from 18 residues. The full variable domain, rest sourced from reference TRBV18 and TRBJ2-2, is NAGVMQNPRHLVRRRGQEARLRCSPMKGHSHVYWYRQLPEEGLKFMVYLQKENIIDESGMPKERFSAEFPKEGPSILRIQQVVRGDSAAYFCASSPFSGATSSTGELFFGEGSRLTVL.

This clone came up once. This chain connects TRBV18 to TRBJ2-7; TRBD2 is a possible D gene (5 bases). This CDR3 is 17 amino acids long. V dropped 3 bases and J dropped 0 bases, with 18 bases sitting between them. Germline lookup yields CDR1 KGHSH and CDR2 LQKENI. This CDR3 reads CASSPRGGAVSSYEQYF. The CDR3 DNA sequence: TGTGCCAGCTCACCCCGAGGAGGAGCAGTGAGCTCCTACGAGCAGTACTTC.

The V and J genes are TRBV6-5 and TRBJ1-2; the D gene is possibly TRBD1 (6 bases). The V gene's germline CDR1 is MNHEY and CDR2 SVGAGI. The CDR3 is 14 amino acids. The germline V and J ends were trimmed by 0 bases and 8 bases, with 13 bases remaining between them. The CDR3 bases are TGTGCCAGCAGTTACTCGGGGCAGGGGAAGGGCTACACCTTC. Its protein is CASSYSGQGKGYTF.

This chain joins TRBV29-1 and TRBJ2-3, with a weak D call TRBD2 (6 bases). Looked up from germline, CDR1 is SQVTM and CDR2 is ANQGSEA. Trimming cost V 4 bases and J 2 bases, with 13 bases left between them. The CDR3 runs to 14 residues. The DNA of the CDR3 is TGCAGCGTTGGACCGGGACTGCCCACAGATACGCAGTATTTT. It codes for CSVGPGLPTDTQYF.

The rearrangement uses TRBV7-9 and TRBJ1-3, with D maybe TRBD1 (6 bases). The V end lost 5 bases, the J end lost 2 bases, and 22 bases lay between the germline ends. This CDR3 is 18 amino acids long. CDR1 is SEHNR and CDR2 is FQNEAQ in the germline V gene (reference sequence). CDR3: CASSLSGGASSAGNTIYF. In nucleotides, the CDR3 is TGTGCCAGCAGCCTAAGCGGGGGGGCTTCAAGCGCTGGAAACACCATATATTTT. Together with reference TRBV7-9 and TRBJ1-3, the CDR3 gives the full variable domain: DTGVSQNPRHKITKRGQNVTFRCDPISEHNRLYWYRQTLGQGPEFLTYFQNEAQLEKSRLLSDRFSAERPKGSFSTLEIQRTEQGDSAMYLCASSLSGGASSAGNTIYFGEGSWLTVV.

The chain carries TRBV21-1 and TRBJ2-2; the table's D call TRBD1 went unverified against the DNA. TRBV21-1 is a pseudogene segment. The CDR3 extends over 15 amino acids. The chain's CDR3 is CASSRRQGGTGELFF. Written as DNA, the CDR3 is TGTGCCAGCAGCCGAAGACAGGGGGGCACCGGGGAGCTGTTTTTT.

The chain combines TRBV29-1 with TRBJ2-3; a weak D match, TRBD1 (7 bases). Looked up from germline, CDR1 is SQVTM and CDR2 is ANQGSEA. V lost 3 bases and J 3 bases, leaving 10 bases between the germline ends. The CDR3 length is 13 residues. The CDR3 protein is CSVDRGETDTQYF. CDR3 DNA sequence: TGCAGCGTTGACAGGGGGGAGACAGATACGCAGTATTTT.

The CDR3 coding sequence is TGTGCCAGTAGTCCCCGGGACAGGGTAGCCGGGGAGCTGTTTTTT. This gives the protein CASSPRDRVAGELFF. This chain connects TRBV19 to TRBJ2-2; 9 bases align to TRBD1. The CDR3 spans 15 residues. Trimming at V came to 5 bases and at J to 6 bases, leaving 7 bases not matched to a gene. Germline assignment: CDR1 LNHDA and CDR2 SQIVND (reference sequence).

The chain couples TRBV4-3 to TRBJ2-3; 7 bases are shared with TRBD2. The V segment lost 1 base and the J segment 5 bases; nucleotides outside the gene matches: 9. This CDR3 is 16 amino acids long. The germline V gene encodes CDR1 LGHNA and CDR2 YSLEER. The CDR3 protein is CASSQGWAGVGDTQYF. The CDR3, as DNA: TGCGCCAGCAGCCAAGGTTGGGCGGGAGTGGGAGATACGCAGTATTTT.

This chain joins TRBV29-1 and TRBJ2-7, with unresolved D. Germline lookup yields CDR1 SQVTM and CDR2 ANQGSEA. V dropped 4 bases and J dropped 3 bases, with 10 bases sitting between them. The CDR3 consists of 12 residues. This CDR3 reads CSVAPGNYEQYF. The CDR3 coding sequence is TGCAGCGTTGCTCCAGGCAACTACGAGCAGTACTTC.